The sample holds a few counts of the clone carrying this T cell receptor (beta chain). The sample comes from a study of blood T cell repertoires in COVID-19. Study in general: Sites across the United States, Italy and Spain contributed samples from acute and convalescent COVID-19. PBMCs, B-cell-depleted T cells, or T cells provided the cDNA or gDNA that made up the material.

As originally analysed: Using reference gene primer amplification, nucleated cell counts were estimated. Some clones are missing from TCRdb's copy, which holds only in-frame ones; the method was immunoSEQ multiplex PCR. V, J and clone size were drawn from that table, and D and trimming were deduced from the DNA. The sample shows roughly 150,000 clones, approximately 91% of them seen only once. A Seattle source enrolled patients during active infection and followed them longitudinally. In germline, CDR1 is MNHEY, CDR2 SVGEGT. The CDR3 contains 14 residues. V was cut by 2 bases and J by 5 bases, with 9 bases left in between.

The origin of this receptor is a man between 18 and 35 years old with COVID-19, enrolled during active disease. Source material: peripheral blood. The chain is built from TRBV6-2 or TRBV6-3 and TRBJ2-2; D is perhaps TRBD2 (5 bases). CDR3 nucleotides: TGTGCCAGCAGTTACGTCCGGGGAACCGGGGAGCTGTTTTTT. Its protein is CASSYVRGTGELFF.